The 7 T cell receptor beta chains below were found in one sample sequenced in a study of T cell clonality in common variable immunodeficiency. Generated by immunoSEQ multiplex PCR, the TCRdb table keeps only in-frame clones and is missing some. The data show 25,000 to 40,000 clones, with none appearing a single time. The sample consisted of peripheral blood mononuclear cells. These receptors originate from a person between 18 and 69 years old in good health.

This clone was observed at least ten times. The observed sequence ends 3 residues before the CDR3 terminus, with the missing tail filled in from the germline J gene. The V and J genes are TRBV5-4 and TRBJ2-7, with 9 bases that match TRBD2. This CDR3 has 15 amino acids. The J segment lost 0 bases and the V segment lost 3 bases, leaving 4 bases of the junction unmatched. CDR1 SGHNT and CDR2 YYREEE come from the germline V gene (reference sequence). The CDR3 sequence is CASSSSSGASYEQYF. The covered CDR3 bases are TGTGCCAGCAGCTCGTCTAGCGGGGCCTCCTACGAG.

This clone was recorded at least ten times. Read coverage stops 3 residues before the CDR3 terminus; the germline J gene supplies the remainder. This chain links TRBV5-1 with TRBJ2-7; D might be TRBD1 (6 bases). The CDR3 totals 15 residues. Germline CDR1 and CDR2: SGHRS and YFSETQ. Between the trimmed V and J ends, which lost 0 bases and 0 bases, there was a span of 10 bases. The DNA read from the CDR3 is TGCGCCAGCAGCTTGGGGACAGTTTTCTCCTACGAG. Its protein product is CASSLGTVFSYE. From start to end, the CDR3 is CASSLGTVFSYEQYF.

This clone was counted many times. With the read ending 3 residues before the CDR3 end, the germline J gene is used to fill in that end. V gene TRBV20-1 combines with J gene TRBJ1-5, with TRBD1 matching over 7 bases. Germline-derived CDR1 and CDR2 are DFQATT and SNEGSKA (reference sequence). With V trimmed by 1 base and J by 1 base, 4 bases remained unmatched. This CDR3 comprises 15 residues. Partial CDR3 DNA: TGCAGTGCTAGAGCCAGGGGGGTGAGCAATCAGCCC. Protein sequence: CSARARGVSNQP. The full CDR3 reads CSARARGVSNQPQHF.

The CDR3 protein is CASSFDRGSYDYTF. CDR3 DNA (partial): TGTGCCAGCAGCTTCGACAGGGGCTCCTACGAC. The chain carries TRBV7-9 and TRBJ1-2; 8 bases line up with TRBD1. The DNA ends 3 residues before the CDR3 does, and the rest of the CDR3 is filled in from the germline J gene. In germline, CDR1 is SEHNR, CDR2 FQNEAQ (reference sequence). The CDR3 spans 14 residues.

This clone has at least ten counts. The CDR3 end lies 3 residues beyond the end of the read and is filled in from the germline J gene. V gene TRBV20-1 combines with J gene TRBJ1-2; D remains ambiguous. Trimming took 4 bases from V and 2 from J, leaving 8 bases between them. Germline loops: CDR1 DFQATT, CDR2 SNEGSKA (reference sequence). The CDR3 spans 12 residues. The covered CDR3 bases are TGCAGTGCTAATGGCGGGAACTATGGC. It encodes CSANGGNYG. The whole CDR3 region reads CSANGGNYGYTF.

A note on this clone: The read is 3 residues too short to cover the CDR3 end, so that end is filled in from the germline J gene. The chain joins TRBV20-1 to TRBJ2-5; 12 nucleotides match TRBD1. The CDR3 has 16 residues. The V gene's germline CDR1 is DFQATT and CDR2 SNEGSKA (reference sequence). Trimming took 0 bases from V and 4 from J; bases not matched to a gene: 6. The sequenced part of the CDR3 DNA is TGCAGTGCTAGAGATTCTCGGGACAGGGGGCGAGAGACC. Encoded protein: CSARDSRDRGRET. The complete CDR3 sequence is CSARDSRDRGRETQYF.

The table lists this clone with many counts. The read terminates 3 residues before the CDR3 end, so the remaining end is supplied by the germline J gene. Other nucleotide sequences in the sample specify the same CDR3. The chain has TRBV6-2 or TRBV6-3 and TRBJ2-6; tentative D call: TRBD2 (5 bases). In germline, CDR1 is MNHEY, CDR2 SVGEGT. CDR3 length: 17 residues. Deletions cut 5 bases from V and 0 bases from J, with 14 bases between. CDR3 protein: CASSPGVSRSGANVLTF. Partial CDR3 DNA: TGTGCCAGCAGTCCCGGGGTCTCACGCTCTGGGGCCAACGTC.